This T cell receptor (beta chain) was profiled in a study of blood T cells in healthy people across ages. Whole-study results and caveats: Versus aged donors, long-lived donors had higher diversity and more naive CD4+ cells.

CDR3 size: 14 residues. Germline V gene sequence: CDR1 SGHAT, CDR2 FQNNGV. The trim removed 1 base at V and 3 bases at J, leaving 2 bases unmatched. A remark on this clonotype: Antigen unknown.

Alongside a J-beta primer mix, a sample-barcoded 5' primer served in a second PCR lasting 7 to 11 cycles. Each CDR3 protein gets one entry after TCRdb re-called the 5' RACE reads with MiXCR. The sample holds hundreds of thousands of distinct CDR3 sequences, under 30% seen once. The same data also went into a second study, on T cells of mothers and their children.

The V gene is TRBV11-2, the J gene TRBJ2-5; the match to TRBD2 covers 7 bases. The sequencing input was blood. The source of this sequence is a boy between 5 and 17 years old in good health. CDR3 amino acids: CASSLVGLKETQYF. CDR3 coding DNA: TGTGCCAGCAGCTTAGTGGGACTAAAAGAGACCCAGTACTTC. Filled out from reference TRBV11-2 and TRBJ2-5, the complete variable domain reads EAGVAQSPRYKIIEKRQSVAFWCNPISGHATLYWYQQILGQGPKLLIQFQNNGVVDDSQLPKDRFSAERLKGVDSTLKIQPAKLEDSAVYLCASSLVGLKETQYFGPGTRLLVL.